This is a list of T cell receptor beta chains from one sample in a study of T cell clonotyping in hematopoietic cell transplantation. Repertoires were generated with immunoSEQ multiplex PCR, while TCRdb's copy carries only in-frame clones and drops some. Here the sample spans approximately 20,000 clones, approximately 79% being singletons. The specimen sequenced was peripheral blood mononuclear cells. All receptors come from a man between 60 and 75 years old in good health. Some clones in this sample may be carry-over from other donors' samples. Both conserved end residues are part of each CDR3. D genes are given only for firm matches. The size entry is marked missing in some rows and otherwise reads once, few, many or a size class.

clone_size	v_call	j_call	d_call	cdr3_aa	cdr3_nt
.	TRBV7-2	TRBJ1-6	.	CASSRFASSPLHF	TGTGCCAGCAGCCGCTTTGCCAGTTCACCCCTCCACTTT
few	TRBV7-9	TRBJ1-1	.	CASSLEWRGSEAFF	TGTGCCAGCAGCTTAGAGTGGAGAGGCTCCGAAGCTTTCTTT
medium-sized	TRBV28	TRBJ1-3	.	CASTLGGSGNTIYF	TGTGCCAGCACCCTAGGGGGGTCTGGAAACACCATATATTTT
.	TRBV6-5	TRBJ2-2	TRBD2	CASSYSGPSGGELFF	TGTGCCAGCAGTTACTCTGGACCTAGCGGCGGGGAGCTGTTTTTT
.	TRBV30	TRBJ1-2	.	CAWIRQLANYGYTF	TGTGCCTGGATTAGACAGTTAGCTAACTATGGCTACACCTTC
.	TRBV28	TRBJ1-2	TRBD1	CAVGRGDGYGYTF	TGTGCCGTTGGCAGGGGGGACGGCTATGGCTACACCTTC
.	TRBV6-6	TRBJ1-6	.	CASSYSTDSPLHF	TGTGCCAGCAGTTACTCGACGGATTCACCCCTCCACTTT
.	TRBV14	TRBJ2-7	.	CASSRRTVSCEQYF	TGTGCCAGCAGCCGGCGGACAGTCTCCTGCGAGCAGTACTTC
.	TRBV28	TRBJ1-1	.	CASSLGGAYTEAFF	TGTGCCAGCAGTTTAGGGGGGGCATACACTGAAGCTTTCTTT
once	TRBV4-2	TRBJ2-7	TRBD2	CASSRTGGTGYEQYF	TGTGCCAGCAGCCGGACCGGGGGGACCGGCTACGAGCAGTACTTC
.	TRBV7-9	TRBJ1-2	TRBD1	CASSPSGTGTYGYTF	TGTGCCAGCAGTCCATCCGGGACAGGGACCTATGGCTACACCTTC
once	TRBV7-6	TRBJ2-7	.	CASSLGETDYEQYF	TGTGCCAGCAGCTTAGGAGAGACAGATTACGAGCAGTACTTC
.	TRBV30	TRBJ2-3	.	CAWAPVGGPDTQYF	TGTGCCTGGGCCCCTGTGGGGGGGCCAGATACGCAGTATTTT
.	TRBV5-4	TRBJ2-5	.	CASSPQIQETQYF	TGTGCCAGCAGCCCCCAAATACAAGAGACCCAGTACTTC
.	TRBV18	TRBJ2-7	.	CASSPEVDYEQYF	TGTGCCAGCTCACCAGAGGTGGACTACGAGCAGTACTTC
.	TRBV5-1	TRBJ1-1	.	CASSGPDSRITEAFF	TGCGCCAGCAGCGGACCGGACAGTCGAATCACTGAAGCTTTCTTT
once	TRBV28	TRBJ1-4	.	CASSPPQASSSLFF	TGTGCCAGCAGTCCCCCGCAAGCATCGTCATCGCTGTTTTTT
.	TRBV30	TRBJ1-6	TRBD1	CAWTRTGNSPLHF	TGTGCCTGGACCAGGACAGGGAATTCACCCCTCCACTTT
.	TRBV27	TRBJ1-5	.	CASSPKQGRRSNQPQHF	TGTGCCAGCAGCCCTAAACAGGGTAGACGTAGCAATCAGCCCCAGCATTTT
.	TRBV5-1	TRBJ1-3	TRBD1	CASSLTSSVRGTGLSNTIYF	TGCGCCAGCAGCTTAACCTCGTCTGTGAGGGGGACAGGTCTATCGAACACCATATATTTT
.	TRBV30	TRBJ2-1	TRBD1	CAWSARGQGADEQFF	TGTGCCTGGAGTGCCCGAGGACAGGGTGCGGATGAGCAGTTCTTC
.	TRBV6-1	TRBJ2-3	TRBD2	CASSEALAGRSTDTQYF	TGTGCCAGCAGTGAAGCGTTAGCGGGGCGGAGCACAGATACGCAGTATTTT
.	TRBV30	TRBJ2-1	TRBD2	CAWSLQAGGYNEQFF	TGTGCCTGGTCTTTACAAGCGGGAGGGTACAATGAGCAGTTCTTC
.	TRBV19	TRBJ1-1	.	CASTPMPGLNTEAFF	TGTGCCAGTACCCCAATGCCCGGATTGAACACTGAAGCTTTCTTT
few	TRBV19	TRBJ2-7	TRBD1	CASSIGQGAHEQYF	TGTGCCAGTAGTATCGGACAGGGGGCCCACGAGCAGTACTTC
.	TRBV10-3	TRBJ1-1	TRBD1	CAISEGAGTEAFF	TGTGCCATCTCGGAGGGGGCGGGAACTGAAGCTTTCTTT
.	TRBV7-9	TRBJ1-1	TRBD1	CASSPTGDEAFF	TGTGCCAGCAGCCCTACAGGGGATGAAGCTTTCTTT
once	TRBV5-1	TRBJ2-3	.	CASSLARGEPGTQYF	TGCGCCAGCAGCTTGGCCAGGGGAGAGCCAGGGACGCAGTATTTT
.	TRBV28	TRBJ1-2	.	CATTTANYGYTF	TGTGCCACCACGACTGCGAACTATGGCTACACCTTC
.	TRBV27	TRBJ1-5	.	CASRPDQTARGSNQPQHF	TGTGCCAGCAGGCCGGACCAGACGGCTAGGGGAAGCAATCAGCCCCAGCATTTT
.	TRBV30	TRBJ1-2	.	CAWSVPGRTNYGYTF	TGTGCCTGGAGCGTTCCCGGACGGACGAACTATGGCTACACCTTC
.	TRBV6-1	TRBJ2-7	.	CASTALAGVLHEQYF	TGTGCCAGCACCGCCTTGGCAGGGGTACTCCACGAGCAGTACTTC
.	TRBV4-1	TRBJ2-7	.	CASSHLQGLSYEQYF	TGCGCCAGCAGCCACCTACAGGGTCTCTCCTACGAGCAGTACTTC
.	TRBV14	TRBJ1-1	.	CASSLQGNTEAFF	TGTGCCAGCAGCCTACAGGGGAACACTGAAGCTTTCTTT
few	TRBV11-2	TRBJ2-7	.	CASSLASYEQYF	TGTGCCAGCAGCTTAGCCTCCTACGAGCAGTACTTC
.	TRBV7-2	TRBJ2-7	TRBD2	CASSLARGAGAQTYEQYF	TGTGCCAGCAGCTTAGCGAGGGGAGCGGGGGCCCAAACCTACGAGCAGTACTTC
.	TRBV7-8	TRBJ2-5	TRBD2	CASRHGRRGAEETQYF	TGTGCCAGCAGGCACGGCCGGCGGGGGGCTGAAGAGACCCAGTACTTC
.	TRBV7-2	TRBJ2-5	TRBD2	CASSWTSGETQYF	TGTGCCAGCAGCTGGACTAGCGGGGAGACCCAGTACTTC
once	TRBV5-1	TRBJ2-5	TRBD2	CASRRTSGVQETQYF	TGCGCCAGCAGACGGACTAGCGGGGTCCAAGAGACCCAGTACTTC
.	TRBV5-6	TRBJ1-1	.	CASSLWNTEAFF	TGTGCCAGCAGCTTATGGAACACTGAAGCTTTCTTT
once	TRBV29-1	TRBJ1-1	.	CSVEGGMGTEAFF	TGCAGCGTTGAAGGGGGCATGGGCACTGAAGCTTTCTTT
few	TRBV4-3	TRBJ1-5	.	CASSQDGQSAGGQPQHF	TGCGCCAGCAGCCAAGATGGTCAGTCGGCAGGCGGTCAGCCCCAGCATTTT
.	TRBV7-8	TRBJ2-7	.	CASSLFQGEQYF	TGTGCCAGCAGCTTGTTTCAAGGCGAGCAGTACTTC
.	TRBV6-6	TRBJ2-7	.	CASSPWKTSSYEQYF	TGTGCCAGCAGCCCTTGGAAGACCTCCTCCTACGAGCAGTACTTC
.	TRBV4-3	TRBJ1-2	.	CASSQVRGGYGYTF	TGCGCCAGCAGCCAAGTGAGAGGGGGGTATGGCTACACCTTC
.	TRBV6-5	TRBJ2-7	.	CASSRGHRSSYEQYF	TGTGCCAGCAGCCGGGGACATAGAAGCTCCTACGAGCAGTACTTC
.	TRBV30	TRBJ2-2	.	CAWSEGSTGELFF	TGTGCCTGGAGTGAAGGGAGCACCGGGGAGCTGTTTTTT
.	TRBV5-1	TRBJ2-3	.	CASSLGQNTDTQYF	TGCGCCAGCAGCTTGGGGCAGAACACAGATACGCAGTATTTT
.	TRBV5-4	TRBJ2-1	.	CASSLARSSGINSGEQFF	TGTGCCAGCAGCTTGGCCCGGTCAAGCGGAATCAATTCTGGGGAGCAGTTCTTC
.	TRBV7-2	TRBJ2-5	TRBD2	CASSTLSGGAGETQYF	TGTGCCAGCAGTACCCTCAGCGGGGGGGCCGGAGAGACCCAGTACTTC
.	TRBV9	TRBJ1-2	.	CASSVGIGREANYGYTF	TGTGCCAGCAGCGTAGGGATAGGGAGGGAAGCTAACTATGGCTACACCTTC
.	TRBV7-2	TRBJ1-2	.	CASSLSPADGYTF	TGTGCCAGCAGCCTCTCCCCCGCCGATGGCTACACCTTC
.	TRBV29-1	TRBJ1-1	.	CSGTGTALNTEAFF	TGCAGCGGAACAGGAACTGCCCTGAACACTGAAGCTTTCTTT